Reported below is one T cell receptor (beta chain). The sample originates from a study of OX40 agonist ivuxolimab in advanced cancers. Study-level information: A partial response was reached by three patients: one with hepatocellular carcinoma and two with cutaneous melanoma.

Germline CDR1 is SGHTA and CDR2 is FQGNSA. V was clipped by 1 base and J by 6 bases; unmatched bases: 6. The CDR3 loop spans 15 amino acids. The cohort excluded patients with autoimmune disease history or systemic immunosuppression. TCRdb's copy holds only in-frame clones and misses some; the assay was immunoSEQ multiplex PCR. The sample consists of roughly 35,000 clones, about 81% of them appearing once. The rearrangement uses TRBV7-2 and TRBJ2-1; the match to TRBD2 covers 7 bases. This TCR came from an adult with an advanced solid tumor such as melanoma, head and neck, liver or kidney cancer. This sample comprised CD4+ or CD8+ T cells sorted from blood, obtained in a trial of the OX40 agonist ivuxolimab. CDR3 region: CASSLVAGDGNEQFF. DNA of the CDR3: TGTGCCAGCAGCTTAGTGGCGGGAGATGGCAATGAGCAGTTCTTC.